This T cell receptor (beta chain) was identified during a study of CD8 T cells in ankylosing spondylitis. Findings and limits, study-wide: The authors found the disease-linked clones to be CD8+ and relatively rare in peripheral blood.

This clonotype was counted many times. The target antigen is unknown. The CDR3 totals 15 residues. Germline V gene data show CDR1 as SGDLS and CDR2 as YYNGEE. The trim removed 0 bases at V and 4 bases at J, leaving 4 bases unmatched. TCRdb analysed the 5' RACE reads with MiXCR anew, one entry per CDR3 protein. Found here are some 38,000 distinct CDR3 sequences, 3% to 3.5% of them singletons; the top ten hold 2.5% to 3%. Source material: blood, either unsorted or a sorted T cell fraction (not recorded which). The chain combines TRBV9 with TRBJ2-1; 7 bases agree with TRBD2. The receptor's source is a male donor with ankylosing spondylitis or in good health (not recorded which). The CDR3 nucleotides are TGTGCCAGCAGCGTAGGAAGCGGGATGTACAATGAGCAGTTCTTC. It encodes CASSVGSGMYNEQFF.